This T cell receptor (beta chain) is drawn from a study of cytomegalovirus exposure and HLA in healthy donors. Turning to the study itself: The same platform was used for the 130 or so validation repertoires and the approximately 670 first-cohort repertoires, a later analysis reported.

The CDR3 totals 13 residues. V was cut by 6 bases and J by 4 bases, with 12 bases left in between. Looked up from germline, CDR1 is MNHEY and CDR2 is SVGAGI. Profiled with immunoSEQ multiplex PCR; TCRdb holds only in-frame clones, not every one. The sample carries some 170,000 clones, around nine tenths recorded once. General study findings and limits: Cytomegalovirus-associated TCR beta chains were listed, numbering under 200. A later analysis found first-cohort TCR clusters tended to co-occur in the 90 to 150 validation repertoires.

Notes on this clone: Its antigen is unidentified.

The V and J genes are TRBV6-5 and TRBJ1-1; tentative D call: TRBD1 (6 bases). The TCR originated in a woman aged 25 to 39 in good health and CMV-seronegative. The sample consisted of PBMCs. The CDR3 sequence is CASRLGQSTEAFF. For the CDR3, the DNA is TGTGCCAGCAGGCTAGGACAGAGCACTGAAGCTTTCTTT.